The 21 T cell receptor beta chains below come from one sample, sequenced in a study of OX40 agonist ivuxolimab in advanced cancers. Assay used: immunoSEQ multiplex PCR; TCRdb lists only in-frame clones, some missing. There are approximately 20,000 clones in the sample; roughly four fifths occur only once, and approximately 22% lies in the top ten. Sequenced material: CD4+ or CD8+ T cells sorted from blood, taken in a trial of the OX40 agonist ivuxolimab. The source of these receptors is an adult with an advanced solid tumor such as melanoma, head and neck, liver or kidney cancer.

As concerns this clone: This CDR3 is also generated by other DNA sequences in the sample. The gene calls are TRBV13 and TRBJ1-1; 10 bases are a match to TRBD1. CDR1 is PRHDT and CDR2 is FYEKMQ in the germline V gene (reference sequence). J lost 5 bases, V lost 4 bases, and 1 base had no gene match. CDR3 length equals 13 residues. CDR3 amino acids: CASSWGQGTEAFF. DNA for the CDR3: TGTGCCAGCAGCTGGGGACAGGGGACTGAAGCTTTCTTT.

Details on this clone: The DNA is omitted, as the CDR3 cannot be located on it reliably, and the CDR3 follows TCRdb's listing. The genes are TRBV28 and TRBJ1-3. Germline CDR1 is MDHEN and CDR2 is SYDVKM. Termini included, the CDR3 measures 16 amino acids. CDR3: CASSTSDGYSGNTIYF.

The J gene is TRBJ1-4, the V gene TRBV4-1; D unresolved. The V end was cut by 1 base, the J end by 0 bases, with 9 bases between. CDR3 size: 16 residues. In germline, CDR1 is MGHRA, CDR2 YSYEKL. CDR3 region: CASSQVSRTTNEKLFF. The CDR3 bases are TGCGCCAGCAGCCAAGTCTCCAGGACAACTAATGAAAAACTGTTTTTT.

This chain links TRBV4-3 with TRBJ1-5; 9 bases match TRBD1. The CDR3 extends over 16 amino acids. With V trimmed by 3 bases and J by 6 bases, 9 bases remained unmatched. Germline V gene data show CDR1 as LGHNA and CDR2 as YSLEER. The CDR3 DNA reads TGCGCCAGCAGCCAGGATCTTACAGGGGGCGGTCAGCCCCAGCATTTT. Its protein is CASSQDLTGGGQPQHF.

Points on this clone: Other DNA sequences within the sample encode an identical CDR3. The V and J genes are TRBV18 and TRBJ1-1, with a tentative D call TRBD1 (5 bases). The V and J ends lost 6 bases and 6 bases respectively, with 14 bases between them. Germline V gene lookup returns CDR1 KGHSH and CDR2 LQKENI. This CDR3 is built from 13 residues. The DNA of the CDR3 is TGTGCCAGCTCGGGGGGGGAGCTCCCTGAAGCTTTCTTT. It is translated as CASSGGELPEAFF.

This clone occurred a few times. The chain combines TRBV9 with TRBJ2-2; 7 bases are shared with TRBD1. The CDR3 covers 16 residues. Trimming took 4 bases from V and 1 from J; bases not matched to a gene: 7. Germline CDR1 reads SGDLS; CDR2 reads YYNGEE. The CDR3, as DNA: TGTGCCAGCAGCCTTCGGACAGGCGAGAACACCGGGGAGCTGTTTTTT. Residues: CASSLRTGENTGELFF.

The rearrangement uses TRBV7-9 and TRBJ1-1; D uncertain. CDR3 length equals 11 residues. CDR1 and CDR2 (germline): SEHNR, FQNEAQ (reference sequence). The germline V and J ends were trimmed by 2 bases and 6 bases, with 4 bases remaining between them. In DNA form, the CDR3 reads TGTGCCAGCAGCTTATCCGCTGAAGCTTTCTTT. Protein sequence: CASSLSAEAFF.

This chain connects TRBV25-1 to TRBJ2-7, with TRBD1 matching 7 bases. This CDR3 has 14 residues. Germline CDR1 is MGHDK and CDR2 is SYGVNS. Unmatched junction bases numbered 6, after V lost 5 bases and J lost 2 bases. The CDR3: CASSLTGTTYEQYF. Here the CDR3 DNA reads TGTGCCAGCAGTTTGACAGGGACGACCTACGAGCAGTACTTC.

On this clone itself: Since a much larger clone is just one base distant, this may be a read error. The V and J genes are TRBV4-3 and TRBJ1-1; D is unresolved. This CDR3 is 13 amino acids long. CDR1 and CDR2 from the germline V gene are LGHNA and YSLEER. CDR3 region: CTSSQDTDTEAFF. The CDR3 nucleotides read TGCACCAGCAGCCAAGATACAGACACTGAAGCTTTCTTT.

The V gene is TRBV19, the J gene TRBJ1-1, with unresolved D. CDR3 length equals 13 residues. Germline V gene data show CDR1 as LNHDA and CDR2 as SQIVND (reference sequence). Trimming removed 1 base from V and 1 base from J, with 4 bases in between. This CDR3 is CASSIGPNTEAFF. For the CDR3, the DNA is TGTGCCAGTAGTATAGGGCCGAACACTGAAGCTTTCTTT.

This chain joins TRBV6-5 and TRBJ2-1; D is possibly TRBD1 (5 bases). Germline CDR1 MNHEY, CDR2 SVGAGI. Trimming shortened V by 5 bases and J by 10 bases, and 12 bases separated the two germline ends. This CDR3 contains 12 residues. The CDR3 region has the DNA TGTGCCAGCAGTATCCAGGGTAGGGAGCAGTTCTTC. As protein: CASSIQGREQFF.

The chain joins TRBV28 to TRBJ1-5; D is unresolved. Between the trimmed V and J ends, which lost 11 bases and 6 bases, there was a span of 14 bases. In germline, CDR1 is MDHEN, CDR2 SYDVKM. The CDR3 is 12 amino acids. CDR3 sequence (DNA): TGTGCCGGCCGGGGTCAGTTTCAGCCCCAGCATTTT. It yields the protein CAGRGQFQPQHF.

This clone was recorded a few times. The chain links TRBV4-2 to TRBJ1-2; D ambiguous. This CDR3 is built from 11 residues. V was pared by 1 base and J by 6 bases, with 3 bases between. Germline V lookup: CDR1 LGHNA, CDR2 YNFKEQ. The CDR3 loop reads CASSQVNGYTF. Here the CDR3 DNA reads TGTGCCAGCAGCCAAGTGAATGGCTACACCTTC.

The chain carries TRBV27 and TRBJ1-1; D gene ambiguous. CDR1 is MNHEY and CDR2 is SMNVEV in the germline V gene (reference sequence). Trimming left V 5 bases short and J 0 bases short, with 10 bases between. CDR3 length: 14 residues. CDR3 region: CASSPLDMNTEAFF. The CDR3 DNA reads as TGTGCCAGCAGTCCCCTAGACATGAACACTGAAGCTTTCTTT.

A remark on this clone: The same CDR3 is also encoded by other DNA sequences in this sample. The chain uses TRBV6-5 and TRBJ2-5, with TRBD1 matching 11 bases. This CDR3 has 15 residues. CDR1 MNHEY and CDR2 SVGAGI come from the germline V gene. V lost 2 bases, J lost 1 base, and 0 bases stayed unmatched. CDR3 protein: CASSYGTGGQETQYF. CDR3 coding DNA: TGTGCCAGCAGTTACGGGACAGGGGGCCAAGAGACCCAGTACTTC.

This clone showed up just once. CDR3 nucleotide sequence: TGCAGCGTTGAGGACAGCCAGGGATATGGCTACACCTTC. Amino acids: CSVEDSQGYGYTF. V is TRBV29-1 and J is TRBJ1-2, with D possibly TRBD1 on 6 matching bases. V was trimmed by 3 bases and J by 5 bases, leaving 13 bases between them. Germline values: CDR1 SQVTM, CDR2 ANQGSEA. CDR3 length: 13 residues.

This clone was observed a single time. V usage is TRBV11-1 and J usage is TRBJ2-7, with a tentative D call TRBD2 (6 bases). Germline values: CDR1 SGHAT, CDR2 FQDESV (reference sequence). CDR3 length: 15 amino acids. The ends were cut back, 5 bases at V and 6 bases at J, with 20 bases in the middle. The CDR3 loop is CASSASIAAGGEQYF. CDR3 DNA: TGTGCCAGCAGCGCTTCGATAGCGGCTGGCGGCGAGCAGTACTTC.

J is TRBJ1-5 and V is TRBV7-9, with a tentative D call TRBD1 (6 bases). CDR1 and CDR2 from the germline V gene are SEHNR and FQNEAQ (reference sequence). The CDR3 runs to 16 residues. V was shortened by 5 bases and J by 0 bases, with 14 bases between the two germline ends. CDR3 sequence reads: CASSDQQGHSNQPQHF. CDR3 DNA sequence: TGTGCCAGCAGCGACCAACAGGGACATAGCAATCAGCCCCAGCATTTT.

As for this clone: One end of the junction does not line up with germline, which may come from a read error. CDR3 in DNA: TGTGCTAGCAGCAAAACAGCCTCCTACGAGCAGTACTTC. It specifies CASSKTASYEQYF. This sequence joins TRBV7-7 and TRBJ2-7, with D unclear. Germline V CDR1 and CDR2: SSHAT, FNYEAQ (reference sequence). CDR3 length: 13 amino acids.

J is TRBJ2-7 and V is TRBV5-6, with 14 bases matching TRBD2. The junction had 2 bases not matched to a gene; V was cut back by 3 bases and J by 3 bases. The CDR3 runs to 15 residues. Germline V lookup: CDR1 SGHDT, CDR2 YYEEEE. The CDR3 DNA follows: TGTGCCAGCAGCTACGGGACTAGCGGGGGCTACGAGCAGTACTTC. Its translation is CASSYGTSGGYEQYF. Using reference TRBV5-6 and TRBJ2-7 for the parts outside the CDR3, the full variable domain is DAGVTQSPTHLIKTRGQQVTLRCSPKSGHDTVSWYQQALGQGPQFIFQYYEEEERQRGNFPDRFSGHQFPNYSSELNVNALLLGDSALYLCASSYGTSGGYEQYFGPGTRLTVT.

The chain carries TRBV9 and TRBJ2-1; 11 bases fit TRBD2. CDR3 length: 16 residues. The V gene end was trimmed by 3 bases and the J gene end by 4 bases; junction bases not matched to a gene: 6. CDR1 is SGDLS, CDR2 YYNGEE, per germline. CDR3 residues: CASSGGGLAGYNEQFF. Here the CDR3 DNA reads TGTGCCAGCAGCGGTGGAGGACTAGCGGGTTACAATGAGCAGTTCTTC.